This paragraph covers one T cell receptor beta chain sequence. Here immunoSEQ multiplex PCR was the method, and the copy in TCRdb shows in-frame clones only, minus some. The data hold 85,000 to 120,000 clones, with 84% observed a single time. These data originate in a study of blood T cell repertoires in COVID-19. What was sequenced was peripheral blood. The source is a man aged 35 to 55 with active or convalescent COVID-19.

The CDR3 DNA reads as TGTGCCAGCAGCCAGGGGACAGCTAGCTCACCCCTCCACTTT. Its translation: CASSQGTASSPLHF. The chain couples TRBV5-4 to TRBJ1-6; 7 nucleotides align to TRBD1. This CDR3 contains 14 residues. Germline assignment: CDR1 SGHNT and CDR2 YYREEE (reference sequence). Trimming at V came to 4 bases and at J to 10 bases, leaving 8 bases not matched to a gene.